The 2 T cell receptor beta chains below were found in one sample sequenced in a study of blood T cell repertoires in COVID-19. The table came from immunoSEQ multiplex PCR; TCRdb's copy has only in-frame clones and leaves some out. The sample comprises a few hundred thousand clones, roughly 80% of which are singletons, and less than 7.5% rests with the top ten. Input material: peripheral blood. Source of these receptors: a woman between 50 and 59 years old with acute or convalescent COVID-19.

The CDR3 here is CASSFRDRAHNEQFF. CDR3 coding DNA: TGTGCCAGCAGTTTCCGGGACAGGGCCCACAATGAGCAGTTCTTC. The rearrangement uses TRBV6-6 and TRBJ2-1, with TRBD1 matching 9 bases. J was trimmed by 5 bases and V by 4 bases; bases with no gene match: 6. The CDR3 loop spans 15 amino acids. Looked up from germline, CDR1 is MNHNY and CDR2 is SVGAGI (reference sequence).

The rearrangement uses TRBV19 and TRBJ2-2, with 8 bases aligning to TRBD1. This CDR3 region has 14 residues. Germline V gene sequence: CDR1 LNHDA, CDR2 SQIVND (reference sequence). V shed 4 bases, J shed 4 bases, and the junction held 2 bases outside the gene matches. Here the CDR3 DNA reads TGTGCCAGTAGTACTACAGGGGGCACCGGGGAGCTGTTTTTT. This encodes CASSTTGGTGELFF.